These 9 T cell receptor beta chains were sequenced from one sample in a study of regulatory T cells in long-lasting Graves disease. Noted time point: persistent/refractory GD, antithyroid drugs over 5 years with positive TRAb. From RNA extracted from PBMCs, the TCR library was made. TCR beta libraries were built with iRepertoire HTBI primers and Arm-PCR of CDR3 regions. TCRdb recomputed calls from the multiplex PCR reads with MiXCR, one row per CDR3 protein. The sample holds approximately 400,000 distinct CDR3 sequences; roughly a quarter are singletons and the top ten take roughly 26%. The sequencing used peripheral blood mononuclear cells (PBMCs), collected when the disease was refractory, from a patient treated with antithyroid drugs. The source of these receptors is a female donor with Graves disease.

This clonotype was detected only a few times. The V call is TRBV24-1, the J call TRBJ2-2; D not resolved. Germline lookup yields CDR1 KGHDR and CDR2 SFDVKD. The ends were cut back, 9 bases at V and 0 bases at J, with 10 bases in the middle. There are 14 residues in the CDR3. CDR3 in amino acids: CATRPAANTGELFF. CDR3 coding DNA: TGTGCCACCCGCCCCGCAGCGAACACCGGGGAGCTGTTTTTT.

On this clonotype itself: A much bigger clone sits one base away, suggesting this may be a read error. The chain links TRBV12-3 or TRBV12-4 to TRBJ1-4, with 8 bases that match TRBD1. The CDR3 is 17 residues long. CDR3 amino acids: CASSLMGQVATNEKPFF. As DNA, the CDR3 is TGTGCCAGCAGTTTAATGGGACAGGTGGCAACTAATGAAAAACCGTTTTTT.

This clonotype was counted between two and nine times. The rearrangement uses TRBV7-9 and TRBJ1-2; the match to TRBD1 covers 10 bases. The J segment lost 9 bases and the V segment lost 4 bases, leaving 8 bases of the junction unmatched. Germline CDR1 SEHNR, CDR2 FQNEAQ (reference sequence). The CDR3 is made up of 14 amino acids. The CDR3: CASSWGTGAMRYTF. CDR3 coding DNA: TGTGCCAGCAGCTGGGGGACAGGGGCTATGCGCTACACCTTC.

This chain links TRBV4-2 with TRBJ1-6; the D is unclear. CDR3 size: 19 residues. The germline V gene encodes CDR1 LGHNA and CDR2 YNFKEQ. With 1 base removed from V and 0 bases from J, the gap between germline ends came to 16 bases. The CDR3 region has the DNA TGTGCCAGCAGCCAAGGCCCATTGGACCGATTCTCCTATAATTCACCCCTCCACTTT. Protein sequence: CASSQGPLDRFSYNSPLHF.

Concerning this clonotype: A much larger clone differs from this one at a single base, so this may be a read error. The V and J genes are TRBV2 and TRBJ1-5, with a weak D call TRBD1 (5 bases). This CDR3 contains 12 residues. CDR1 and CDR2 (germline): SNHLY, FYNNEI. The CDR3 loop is CAGSTVGGPQHF. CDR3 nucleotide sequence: TGTGCCGGCAGTACAGTTGGGGGGCCCCAGCATTTT.

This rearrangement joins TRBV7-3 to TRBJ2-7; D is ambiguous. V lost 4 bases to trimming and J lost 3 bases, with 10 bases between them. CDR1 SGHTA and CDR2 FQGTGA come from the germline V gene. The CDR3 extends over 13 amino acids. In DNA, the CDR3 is TGTGCCAGCAGCTCCCGGACCTTCTACGAGCAGTACTTC. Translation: CASSSRTFYEQYF.

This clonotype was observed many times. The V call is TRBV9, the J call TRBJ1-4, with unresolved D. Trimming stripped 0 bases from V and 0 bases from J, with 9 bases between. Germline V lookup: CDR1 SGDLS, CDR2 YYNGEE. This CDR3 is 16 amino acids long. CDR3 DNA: TGTGCCAGCAGCGTAGATCCTGGAACAACTAATGAAAAACTGTTTTTT. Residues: CASSVDPGTTNEKLFF.

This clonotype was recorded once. CDR3 sequence: CASSGIGGEREYRYEQYF. The CDR3 nucleotides are TGTGCCAGCAGTGGGATCGGGGGCGAGCGGGAGTACCGCTACGAGCAGTACTTC. This chain connects TRBV25-1 to TRBJ2-7; the match to TRBD2 covers 8 bases. CDR1 and CDR2 from the germline V gene are MGHDK and SYGVNS. The ends lost 4 bases at V and 3 bases at J; junction bases unmatched: 17. CDR3 size: 18 residues.

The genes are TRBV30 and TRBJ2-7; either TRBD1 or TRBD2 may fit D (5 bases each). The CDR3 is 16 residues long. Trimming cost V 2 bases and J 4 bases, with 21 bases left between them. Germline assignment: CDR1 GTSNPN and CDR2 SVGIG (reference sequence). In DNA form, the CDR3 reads TGTGCCTGGAGTCCCGGGGTAGGGGCAGTCGTATACGAGCAGTACTTC. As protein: CAWSPGVGAVVYEQYF.